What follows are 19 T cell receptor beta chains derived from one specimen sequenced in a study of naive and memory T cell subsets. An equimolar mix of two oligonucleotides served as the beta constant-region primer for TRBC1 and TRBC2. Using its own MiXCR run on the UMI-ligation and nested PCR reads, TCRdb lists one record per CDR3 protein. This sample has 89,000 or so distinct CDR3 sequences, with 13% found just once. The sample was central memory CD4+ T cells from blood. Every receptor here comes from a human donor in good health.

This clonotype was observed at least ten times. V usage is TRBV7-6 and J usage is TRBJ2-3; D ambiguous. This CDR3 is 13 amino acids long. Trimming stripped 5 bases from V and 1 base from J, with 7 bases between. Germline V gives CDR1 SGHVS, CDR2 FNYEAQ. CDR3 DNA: TGTGCCAGCAGCGGTAGTGGCACAGATACGCAGTATTTT. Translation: CASSGSGTDTQYF.

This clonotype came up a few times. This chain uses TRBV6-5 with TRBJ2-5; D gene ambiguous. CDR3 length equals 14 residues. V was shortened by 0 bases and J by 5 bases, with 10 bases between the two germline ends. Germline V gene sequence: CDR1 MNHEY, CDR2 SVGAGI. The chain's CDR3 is CASSYSHGVETQYF. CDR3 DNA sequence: TGTGCCAGCAGTTACTCTCATGGGGTGGAGACCCAGTACTTC.

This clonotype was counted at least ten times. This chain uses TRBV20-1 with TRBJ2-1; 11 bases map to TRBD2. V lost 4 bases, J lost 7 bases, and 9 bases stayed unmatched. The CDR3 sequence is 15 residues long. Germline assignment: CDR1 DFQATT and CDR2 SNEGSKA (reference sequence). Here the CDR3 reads CSAKRSSGRLNEQFF. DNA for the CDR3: TGCAGTGCTAAACGGTCTAGCGGGAGGTTAAATGAGCAGTTCTTC.

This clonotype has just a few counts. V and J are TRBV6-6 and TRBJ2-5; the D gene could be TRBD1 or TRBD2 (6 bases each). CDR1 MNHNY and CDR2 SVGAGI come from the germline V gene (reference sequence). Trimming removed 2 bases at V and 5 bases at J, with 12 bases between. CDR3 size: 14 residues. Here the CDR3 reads CASSYPVGGETQYF. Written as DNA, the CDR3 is TGTGCCAGCAGTTACCCGGTAGGGGGGGAGACCCAGTACTTC.

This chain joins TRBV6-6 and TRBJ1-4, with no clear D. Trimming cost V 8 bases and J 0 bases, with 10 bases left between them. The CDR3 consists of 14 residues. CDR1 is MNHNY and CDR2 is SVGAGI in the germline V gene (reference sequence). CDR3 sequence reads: CASHSPATNEKLFF. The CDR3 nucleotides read TGTGCCAGCCACAGTCCTGCAACTAATGAAAAACTGTTTTTT.

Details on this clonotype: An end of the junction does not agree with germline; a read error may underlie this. The CDR3 here is CASSLTGDSNQPQNF. The DNA of the CDR3 is TGTGCCAGCAGCCTTACCGGAGATAGCAATCAGCCCCAGAATTTT. The genes are TRBV6-6 and TRBJ1-5; no definite D call. The CDR3 is made up of 15 amino acids. CDR1 and CDR2 (germline): MNHNY, SVGAGI (reference sequence).

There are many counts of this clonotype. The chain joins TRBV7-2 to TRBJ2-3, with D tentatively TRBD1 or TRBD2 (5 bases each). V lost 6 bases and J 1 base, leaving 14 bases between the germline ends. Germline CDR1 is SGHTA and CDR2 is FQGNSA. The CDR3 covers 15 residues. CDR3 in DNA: TGTGCCAGCAGAATCGGGGCGGGCCGCACAGATACGCAGTATTTT. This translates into CASRIGAGRTDTQYF.

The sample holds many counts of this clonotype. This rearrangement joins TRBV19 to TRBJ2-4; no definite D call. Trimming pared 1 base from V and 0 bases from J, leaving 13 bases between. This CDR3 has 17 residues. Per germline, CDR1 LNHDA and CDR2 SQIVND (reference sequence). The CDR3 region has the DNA TGTGCCAGTAGTATAGTGGATTATGGGTTAGCCAAAAACATTCAGTACTTC. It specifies CASSIVDYGLAKNIQYF.

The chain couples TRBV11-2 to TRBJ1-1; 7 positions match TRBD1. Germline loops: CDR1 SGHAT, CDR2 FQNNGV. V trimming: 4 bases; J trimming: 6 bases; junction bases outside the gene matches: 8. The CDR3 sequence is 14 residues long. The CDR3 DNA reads TGTGCCAGCAGCTCGACAGGGCTGAGGGCTGAAGCTTTCTTT. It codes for CASSSTGLRAEAFF.

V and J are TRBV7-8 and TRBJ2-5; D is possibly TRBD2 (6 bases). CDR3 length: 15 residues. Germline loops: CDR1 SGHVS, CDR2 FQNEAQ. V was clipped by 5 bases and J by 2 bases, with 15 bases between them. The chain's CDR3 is CASSAQWAGQETQYF. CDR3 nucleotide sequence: TGTGCCAGCAGCGCCCAATGGGCGGGGCAAGAGACCCAGTACTTC.

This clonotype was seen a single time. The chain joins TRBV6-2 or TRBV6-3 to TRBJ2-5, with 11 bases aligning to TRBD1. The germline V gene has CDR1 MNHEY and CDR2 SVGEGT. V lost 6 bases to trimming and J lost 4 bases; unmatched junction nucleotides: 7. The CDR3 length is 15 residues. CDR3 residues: CASRLTGTGGETQYF. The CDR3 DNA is TGTGCCAGCAGACTGACCGGGACAGGGGGAGAGACCCAGTACTTC.

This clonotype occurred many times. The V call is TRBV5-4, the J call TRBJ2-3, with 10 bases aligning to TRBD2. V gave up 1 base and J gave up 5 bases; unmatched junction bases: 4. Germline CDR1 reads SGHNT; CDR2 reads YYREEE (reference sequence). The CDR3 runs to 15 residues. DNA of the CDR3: TGTGCCAGCAGCTTGACTAGCGGGAAGGGAGATACGCAGTATTTT. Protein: CASSLTSGKGDTQYF.

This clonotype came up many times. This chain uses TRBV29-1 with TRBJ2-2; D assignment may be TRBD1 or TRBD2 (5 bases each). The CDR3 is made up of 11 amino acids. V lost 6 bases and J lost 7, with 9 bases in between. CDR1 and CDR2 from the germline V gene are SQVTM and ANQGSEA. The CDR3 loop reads CSVGDGGELFF. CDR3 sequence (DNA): TGCAGCGTAGGGGACGGCGGGGAGCTGTTTTTT.

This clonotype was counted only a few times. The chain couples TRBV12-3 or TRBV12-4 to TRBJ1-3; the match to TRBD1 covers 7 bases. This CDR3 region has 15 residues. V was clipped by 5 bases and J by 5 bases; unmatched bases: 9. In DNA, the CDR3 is TGTGCCAGCAGTGCATACCCGGGACAGCGAAACACCATATATTTT. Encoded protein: CASSAYPGQRNTIYF.

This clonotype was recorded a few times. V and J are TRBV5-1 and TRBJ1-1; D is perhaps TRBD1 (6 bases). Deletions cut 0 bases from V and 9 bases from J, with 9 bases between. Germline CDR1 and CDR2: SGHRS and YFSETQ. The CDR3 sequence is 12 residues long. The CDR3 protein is CASSLAGAQAFF. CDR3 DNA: TGCGCCAGCAGCTTGGCAGGGGCGCAAGCTTTCTTT.

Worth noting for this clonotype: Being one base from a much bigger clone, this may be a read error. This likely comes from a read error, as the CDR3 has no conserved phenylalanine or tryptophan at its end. CDR3 nucleotides: TGTGCCAGCAGCCCCCCTAGCGGGACGAGAACAGATACGCAGTATTCT. This encodes CASSPPSGTRTDTQYS. J is TRBJ2-3 and V is TRBV27, with 9 bases identical to TRBD2. The CDR3 is 16 amino acids. The V segment lost 6 bases and the J segment 3 bases; nucleotides outside the gene matches: 10. Germline V gives CDR1 MNHEY, CDR2 SMNVEV (reference sequence).

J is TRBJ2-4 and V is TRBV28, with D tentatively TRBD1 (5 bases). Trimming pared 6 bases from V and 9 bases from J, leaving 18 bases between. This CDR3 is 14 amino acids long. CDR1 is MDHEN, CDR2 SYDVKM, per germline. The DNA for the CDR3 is TGTGCCAGCAGACGTGGGGCCAGGGCTGGCATTCAGTACTTC. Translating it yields CASRRGARAGIQYF.

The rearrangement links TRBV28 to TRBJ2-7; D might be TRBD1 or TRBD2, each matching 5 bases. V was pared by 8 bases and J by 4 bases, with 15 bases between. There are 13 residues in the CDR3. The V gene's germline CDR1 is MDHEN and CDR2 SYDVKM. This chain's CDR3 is CASLRDGKYEQYF. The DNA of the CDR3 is TGTGCCAGCCTGAGGGACGGAAAATACGAGCAGTACTTC.

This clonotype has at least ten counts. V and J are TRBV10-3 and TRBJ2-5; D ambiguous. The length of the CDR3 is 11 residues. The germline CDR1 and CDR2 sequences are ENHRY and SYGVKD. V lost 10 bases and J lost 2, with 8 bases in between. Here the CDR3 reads CATQEQETQYF. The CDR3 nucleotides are TGTGCCACTCAGGAACAAGAGACCCAGTACTTC.